Listed here are 3 T cell receptor beta chains from one sample, sequenced in a study of cytomegalovirus exposure and HLA in healthy donors. The PCR employed 60 Vbeta primers together with 13 Jbeta primers. Sequencing was performed with immunoSEQ multiplex PCR; in TCRdb, only in-frame clones are kept and a portion is missing. In total, the table holds 55,000 to 75,000 clones. Sequenced sample: PBMCs. These receptor sequences come from a male donor in good health and CMV-seronegative.

The rearrangement joins TRBV9 to TRBJ2-7; 14 nucleotides match TRBD2. The V and J ends lost 0 bases and 4 bases, in that order; junction bases with no gene match: 3. CDR3 length: 16 amino acids. Germline assignment: CDR1 SGDLS and CDR2 YYNGEE. The CDR3 reads CASSVGGTSGSYEQYF. CDR3 bases: TGTGCCAGCAGCGTAGGCGGGACTAGCGGGAGTTACGAGCAGTACTTC. The full variable domain, in which reference TRBV9 and TRBJ2-7 provide the parts outside the CDR3, is DSGVTQTPKHLITATGQRVTLRCSPRSGDLSVYWYQQSLDQGLQFLIQYYNGEERAKGNILERFSAQQFPDLHSELNLSSLELGDSALYFCASSVGGTSGSYEQYFGPGTRLTVT.

The chain combines TRBV4-2 with TRBJ2-7, with D perhaps TRBD2 (5 bases). V lost 0 bases and J lost 3, with 15 bases in between. CDR3 size: 16 residues. Germline V gives CDR1 LGHNA, CDR2 YNFKEQ. The CDR3 region has the DNA TGTGCCAGCAGCCAAGAGGCTAGAGGGAGATACTACGAGCAGTACTTC. Its translation: CASSQEARGRYYEQYF.

The genes are TRBV5-4 and TRBJ2-1, with TRBD1 matching over 9 bases. CDR1 is SGHNT and CDR2 is YYREEE in the germline V gene (reference sequence). The CDR3 runs 15 residues. Losses at the gene ends were 2 bases for V and 3 bases for J; bases not matched to a gene: 3. The CDR3 sequence: CASSFGQGNYNEQFF. The CDR3 DNA follows: TGTGCCAGCAGCTTCGGACAGGGGAACTACAATGAGCAGTTCTTC.